A selection of T cell receptor beta chains follows, all from one sample in a study of regulatory T cells in long-lasting Graves disease. Using its own MiXCR run on the multiplex PCR reads, TCRdb lists one record per CDR3 protein. The repertoire includes over 350,000 distinct CDR3 sequences, 11% to 15% of them detected once, and about 15% sits in the top ten. The sample also formed part of further work on T cells in Graves' hyperthyroidism and ophthalmopathy.

The sample in question was peripheral blood mononuclear cells (PBMCs), obtained at new diagnosis, from a patient treated with antithyroid drugs. These receptors were collected from a woman in her forties or fifties with Graves disease. CDR3s include the opening cysteine and the closing phenylalanine or tryptophan. Fields, in order: V gene, D gene, J gene, clone size, CDR3 DNA, CDR3 protein. D genes are given only for firm matches. Rows give clone size only sometimes, using once, few, many, or a class for an expanded clone.

TRBV18	TRBD1	TRBJ2-7	NA	TGTGCCAGCTCACCACCGACAGGGGCCTACGAGCAGTACTTC	CASSPPTGAYEQYF
TRBV6-1	TRBD2	TRBJ2-4	NA	TGTGCCAGCAGTGAATCGACCGCGGGACTAGCGGGAGTTAAATCGGCCAAAAACATTCAGTACTTC	CASSESTAGLAGVKSAKNIQYF
TRBV29-1	NA	TRBJ1-2	few	TGCAGCGTTCCGGGATTCACCAACTATGGCTACACCTTC	CSVPGFTNYGYTF
TRBV10-1	NA	TRBJ2-7	many	TGTGCCAGCAGTGAATCGCAGGGGATCGGCGAGCAGTACTTC	CASSESQGIGEQYF
TRBV20-1	TRBD1	TRBJ2-7	NA	TGCAGTGCCCCGACAGGGGGCTCCTACGAGCAGTACTTC	CSAPTGGSYEQYF
TRBV3-1	NA	TRBJ1-3	NA	TGTGCCAGCAGCCAAGTGCGGGGAGCTGGAAACACCATATATTTT	CASSQVRGAGNTIYF
TRBV28	NA	TRBJ2-3	many	TGTGCCTCACTCTCCGGGACAAAGAGGGCAGATACGCAGTATTTT	CASLSGTKRADTQYF
TRBV28	NA	TRBJ2-7	many	TGTGCCAGCACCTCTCCTGCAAACTACGAGCAGTACTTC	CASTSPANYEQYF
TRBV19	NA	TRBJ1-1	few	TGTGCCAGTAGTATTGAAATGAACACTGAAGCTTTCTTT	CASSIEMNTEAFF
TRBV9	TRBD2	TRBJ2-5	few	TGTGCCAGCAGCTCACGCCTATCGCCTAGCGGGAGATCGGAGACCCAGTACTTC	CASSSRLSPSGRSETQYF
TRBV12-3/TRBV12-4	TRBD2	TRBJ2-1	many	TGTGCCAGCAGTTTAGCTTCGTTGGGAGCGGGATACAATGAGCAGTTCTTC	CASSLASLGAGYNEQFF
TRBV29-1	TRBD2	TRBJ2-1	many	TGCAGCGTTCCAACGGGACTAGTCGACAATGAGCAGTTCTTC	CSVPTGLVDNEQFF
TRBV11-2	NA	TRBJ1-1	many	TGTGCCAGCAGCTTAGACAGGGTGAACACTGAAGCTTTCTTT	CASSLDRVNTEAFF
TRBV29-1	NA	TRBJ2-3	many	TGCAGCGTTGAAGCCGGACGCACAGATACGCAGTATTTT	CSVEAGRTDTQYF
TRBV7-2	TRBD2	TRBJ2-1	many	TGTGCCAGCAGCCCAGGACTAGCGGGAGGGCCCCGCAATGAGCAGTTCTTC	CASSPGLAGGPRNEQFF
TRBV24-1	NA	TRBJ2-6	many	TGTGCCACCAGTGTTGGGTCTGGGGCCAACGTCCTGACTTTC	CATSVGSGANVLTF
TRBV28	TRBD2	TRBJ2-7	many	TGTGCCAGCACCTTAGCGGGCCACGAGCAGTACTTC	CASTLAGHEQYF
TRBV5-1	TRBD2	TRBJ2-1	many	TGCGCCAGCAGCTTGGCCCTAGCGGGAGGTCAAGATGAGCAGTTCTTC	CASSLALAGGQDEQFF
TRBV7-8	NA	TRBJ2-2	NA	TGTGCCAGCAGCTTCGGGGTAGGCGGGGAGCTGTTTTTT	CASSFGVGGELFF
TRBV19	TRBD1	TRBJ1-2	NA	TGTGCCAGTAGTCCCAAGGACAGGGCCATCTATGGCTACACCTTC	CASSPKDRAIYGYTF
TRBV27	TRBD1	TRBJ2-7	few	TGTGCCAGCAGTTTTCTGGACAGGGCTTACGAGCAGTACTTC	CASSFLDRAYEQYF
TRBV18	NA	TRBJ2-2	NA	TGTGCCAGCTCACCACCATCCAGAACCAACACCGGGGAGCTGTTTTTT	CASSPPSRTNTGELFF
TRBV20-1	NA	TRBJ2-5	many	TGCAGTGCGGCATCAGTTGGGGAGACCCAGTACTTC	CSAASVGETQYF
TRBV27	TRBD2	TRBJ2-1	many	TGTGCCAGCAGCCATCTCGGGACTAGCGGGAACAATGAGCAGTTCTTC	CASSHLGTSGNNEQFF
TRBV30	TRBD2	TRBJ2-5	many	TGTGCCTGGAGACGGAGTAGCGGGAGGGCCAGGAGGGAGACCCAGTACTTC	CAWRRSSGRARRETQYF
TRBV12-3/TRBV12-4	NA	TRBJ1-2	many	TGTGCCAGCAGCCCCGACAATGTCTATGGCTACACCTTC	CASSPDNVYGYTF
TRBV30	NA	TRBJ2-4	many	TGTGCCTGGAGTGCGGACGGGTGGTCCCAATTAGCCAAAAACATTCAGTACTTC	CAWSADGWSQLAKNIQYF
TRBV29-1	NA	TRBJ1-1	many	TGCAGCGTTGATTTTTTGGCGAACACTGAAGCTTTCTTT	CSVDFLANTEAFF
TRBV14	TRBD1	TRBJ2-1	few	TGTGCCAGCAGCCCCCGACAGGGTCCTTACAATGAGCAGTTCTTC	CASSPRQGPYNEQFF
TRBV19	TRBD1	TRBJ1-5	many	TGTGCCAACCTGGACAGGATAAGCAATCAGCCCCAGCATTTT	CANLDRISNQPQHF
TRBV28	TRBD1	TRBJ1-2	many	TGTGCCAGCGGGCCAGGACAGGGGTATGGCTACACCTTC	CASGPGQGYGYTF
TRBV28	NA	TRBJ1-2	many	TGTGCCAGCAGTTCAGGGGCACGGGTCTATGGCTACACCTTC	CASSSGARVYGYTF
TRBV11-2	NA	TRBJ2-1	many	TGTGCCAGCAGACCACTTGCCGGGACAACCCGAAATGAGCAGTTCTTC	CASRPLAGTTRNEQFF
TRBV4-1	NA	TRBJ2-7	NA	TGCGCCAGCAGCCAAGAAGGTTACGGGAGTGGAATCTACGAGCAGTACTTC	CASSQEGYGSGIYEQYF
TRBV7-9	NA	TRBJ2-5	many	TGTGCCAGCAGCTTAATGGGGGAAGAGACCCAGTACTTC	CASSLMGEETQYF
TRBV6-1	TRBD1	TRBJ2-5	many	TGTGCCAGCAGTACGGACAGGGGATCGAACCAAGAGACCCAGTACTTC	CASSTDRGSNQETQYF
TRBV6-2/TRBV6-3	NA	TRBJ2-2	few	TGTGCCAGCAGTTACCTGAACACCGGGGAGCTGTTTTTT	CASSYLNTGELFF
TRBV3-1	NA	TRBJ2-7	few	TGTGCCAGCAGCCCCGGGCCTGACCCCTCCTACGAGCAGTACTTC	CASSPGPDPSYEQYF